The 17 T cell receptor beta chains presented below share a single source sample, sequenced in a study of blood T cell repertoires in COVID-19. The repertoire was sequenced with immunoSEQ multiplex PCR; TCRdb's copy has only in-frame clones and lacks some. The repertoire includes about 150,000 clones, around four fifths of them detected once, and about 3% sits in the top ten. The sample taken for sequencing was peripheral blood. The receptors here all came from a woman in her thirties or forties with active or convalescent COVID-19.

V is TRBV12-3 or TRBV12-4 and J is TRBJ2-7; D is unresolved. This CDR3 has 13 amino acids. Trimming left V 6 bases short and J 1 base short, with 10 bases between. The CDR3 DNA follows: TGTGCCAGCAGCTTCCTTATTTCCTACGAGCAGTACTTC. It yields the protein CASSFLISYEQYF.

The rearrangement uses TRBV3-1 (or the pseudogene TRBV3-2) and TRBJ2-5, with D possibly matching TRBD2 (6 bases). Germline assignment: CDR1 LGHDT and CDR2 YNNKEL (reference sequence). Trimming pared 1 base from V and 5 bases from J, leaving 17 bases between. The CDR3 covers 16 residues. CDR3 sequence: CASSQGLLPRGETQYF. The CDR3 nucleotides are TGTGCCAGCAGCCAAGGACTGCTCCCCCGGGGGGAGACCCAGTACTTC.

This sequence joins TRBV9 and TRBJ2-1, with 7 bases lining up with TRBD2. CDR1 is SGDLS and CDR2 is YYNGEE in the germline V gene. This CDR3 has 16 amino acids. J lost 0 bases, V lost 0 bases, and 3 bases had no gene match. The CDR3 DNA reads TGTGCCAGCAGCGTAGGGGGCGGGAGCTCCTACAATGAGCAGTTCTTC. Translating it yields CASSVGGGSSYNEQFF.

The chain uses TRBV9 and TRBJ2-1, with D tentatively TRBD2 (7 bases). Germline V CDR1 and CDR2: SGDLS, YYNGEE. CDR3 length equals 17 residues. The germline V and J ends were trimmed by 0 bases and 7 bases, with 20 bases remaining between them. CDR3 loop: CASSVVLGGGRLNEQFF. The CDR3 DNA reads TGTGCCAGCAGCGTAGTATTGGGAGGGGGTAGGCTAAATGAGCAGTTCTTC.

This chain joins TRBV10-1 and TRBJ1-2, with a weak D call TRBD1 (6 bases). The ends were cut back, 6 bases at V and 8 bases at J, with 16 bases in the middle. Looked up from germline, CDR1 is WNHNN and CDR2 is SYGVQD (reference sequence). This CDR3 comprises 13 residues. Written as DNA, the CDR3 is TGCGCCAGCAGCGCAAACCCAGGGGACGGCTACACCTTC. Its protein is CASSANPGDGYTF.

The chain employs TRBV7-2 and TRBJ2-2; the D is unclear. The germline V gene encodes CDR1 SGHTA and CDR2 FQGNSA. CDR3 length equals 19 residues. Trimming pared 10 bases from V and 0 bases from J, leaving 27 bases between. CDR3 residues: CATLRKGLRLPPNTGELFF. The DNA of the CDR3 is TGTGCCACGCTCCGAAAAGGTCTAAGACTCCCCCCGAACACCGGGGAGCTGTTTTTT. The complete variable domain, with remaining parts taken from reference TRBV7-2 and TRBJ2-2, reads GAGVSQSPSNKVTEKGKDVELRCDPISGHTALYWYRQSLGQGLEFLIYFQGNSAPDKSGLPSDRFSAERTGGSVSTLTIQRTQQEDSAVYLCATLRKGLRLPPNTGELFFGEGSRLTVL.

The count of this clone is one. The chain's CDR3 is CASSSQGQETQYF. Here the CDR3 DNA reads TGTGCCAGCAGCTCGCAGGGACAAGAGACCCAGTACTTC. The genes are TRBV5-6 and TRBJ2-5; tentative D call: TRBD1 (5 bases). The CDR3 consists of 13 residues. Germline CDR1 reads SGHDT; CDR2 reads YYEEEE. Trimming took off 3 bases at V and 2 bases at J, with 8 bases between the two ends.

The chain employs TRBV6-5 and TRBJ1-2; 12 bases agree with TRBD1. The V segment lost 2 bases and the J segment 7 bases; nucleotides outside the gene matches: 5. The germline V gene encodes CDR1 MNHEY and CDR2 SVGAGI. This CDR3 spans 15 amino acids. In DNA form, the CDR3 reads TGTGCCAGCAGTTACGGGACAGGGGGCCAGTCTGGCTACACCTTC. Residues: CASSYGTGGQSGYTF.

This rearrangement joins TRBV29-1 to TRBJ1-3; 7 nucleotides agree with TRBD1. Germline V gene lookup returns CDR1 SQVTM and CDR2 ANQGSEA. The CDR3 is 13 amino acids. Trimming removed 7 bases from V and 2 bases from J; junction bases left unmatched: 5. The CDR3 DNA follows: TGCAGCGCCTCCGGGACAGCTGGAAACACCATATATTTT. Protein sequence: CSASGTAGNTIYF.

The CDR3, as DNA: TGTGCCAGCAGTTATGACACCGGGGAGCTGTTTTTT. Amino acids: CASSYDTGELFF. The chain recombines TRBV7-2 with TRBJ2-2; no firm D call. With 6 bases removed from V and 3 bases from J, the gap between germline ends came to 5 bases. CDR3 length: 12 residues. Per germline, CDR1 SGHTA and CDR2 FQGNSA.

J is TRBJ2-2 and V is TRBV25-1, with 7 bases that match TRBD1. V was pared by 5 bases and J by 3 bases, with 12 bases of the junction left unmatched. Germline CDR1 reads MGHDK; CDR2 reads SYGVNS. The CDR3 runs to 17 residues. The CDR3 DNA reads as TGTGCCAGCAGTCCGAGGACCGGGACAGCTCACACCGGGGAGCTGTTTTTT. It specifies CASSPRTGTAHTGELFF.

This rearrangement joins TRBV6-2 or TRBV6-3 to TRBJ1-2; a weak D match, TRBD1 (6 bases). Trimming pared 5 bases from V and 4 bases from J, leaving 14 bases between. Germline-derived CDR1 and CDR2 are MNHEY and SVGEGT. The CDR3 contains 14 residues. This CDR3 is CASSPGHRAYGYTF. CDR3 in DNA: TGTGCCAGCAGTCCGGGACACCGAGCCTATGGCTACACCTTC.

The CDR3 DNA reads TGCGCCAGCAGCCCCTACAGAGATTTCGAGCAGTACTTC. Protein product: CASSPYRDFEQYF. The chain carries TRBV5-1 and TRBJ2-7; D remains unclear. V was clipped by 4 bases and J by 6 bases, with 14 bases between them. This CDR3 has 13 amino acids. Germline CDR1 is SGHRS and CDR2 is YFSETQ. Together with reference TRBV5-1 and TRBJ2-7, the CDR3 gives the full variable domain: KAGVTQTPRYLIKTRGQQVTLSCSPISGHRSVSWYQQTPGQGLQFLFEYFSETQRNKGNFPGRFSGRQFSNSRSEMNVSTLELGDSALYLCASSPYRDFEQYFGPGTRLTVT.

The chain uses TRBV28 and TRBJ1-1; no clear D gene. The CDR3 runs to 18 residues. Germline CDR1 and CDR2: MDHEN and SYDVKM. Deletions cut 1 base from V and 4 bases from J, with 22 bases between. CDR3 region: CASSLYPRVRGIRTEAFF. CDR3 nucleotides: TGTGCCAGCAGTTTATACCCTCGGGTTAGAGGGATTCGCACTGAAGCTTTCTTT.

V and J are TRBV12-3 or TRBV12-4 and TRBJ2-7; D is undetermined. This CDR3 comprises 13 residues. Trimming removed 5 bases from V and 1 base from J, with 9 bases in between. CDR3 region: CASSPPGSYEQYF. CDR3 in DNA: TGTGCCAGCAGTCCCCCGGGTTCCTACGAGCAGTACTTC.

A few counts support this clone. The chain has TRBV9 and TRBJ2-1; possibly TRBD1 for D (6 bases). Trimming cost V 0 bases and J 8 bases, with 9 bases left between them. Germline V gene sequence: CDR1 SGDLS, CDR2 YYNGEE. The CDR3 runs to 13 residues. The CDR3 bases are TGTGCCAGCAGCGTAGCTGAGGGGGATGAGCAGTTCTTC. Translated, it gives CASSVAEGDEQFF.

The chain combines TRBV28 with TRBJ1-6; 7 bases map to TRBD1. This CDR3 is 17 amino acids long. Germline values: CDR1 MDHEN, CDR2 SYDVKM. J gave up 8 bases and V 0 bases, and 10 bases lay outside the gene matches. The CDR3 bases are TGTGCCAGCAGTTTATGCCGGACAGGTACATTGGATTCACCCCTCCACTTT. This codes for CASSLCRTGTLDSPLHF.